This T cell receptor (beta chain) is drawn from a study of blood T cell repertoires in COVID-19. Overall study context: Material from acute and convalescent COVID-19 was sourced from the United States, Italy and Spain. T cells, B-cell-depleted T cells, or PBMCs provided the cDNA or gDNA that served as material.

As handled by the study authors: How many nucleated cells were present was estimated from reference gene primer amplification. Sequenced by immunoSEQ multiplex PCR; TCRdb stores in-frame clones only, minus some. The DNA gave D and trimming, while V, J and clone size come from that table. Of 200,000 to 250,000 clones in the sample, about 85% were seen once. This clone is a singleton in its sample. The germline V and J ends were trimmed by 3 bases and 3 bases, with 14 bases remaining between them. This CDR3 contains 14 residues. From germline, CDR1 is DFQATT and CDR2 SNEGSKA (reference sequence). The specimen sequenced was peripheral blood. The source is a woman aged 18-29 years who had recovered from COVID-19. J is TRBJ1-1 and V is TRBV20-1, with D possibly matching TRBD1 (5 bases). The CDR3 DNA follows: TGCAGTGCTAGTAGGGCGACAGTCTACACTGAAGCTTTCTTT. Translation gives CSASRATVYTEAFF.